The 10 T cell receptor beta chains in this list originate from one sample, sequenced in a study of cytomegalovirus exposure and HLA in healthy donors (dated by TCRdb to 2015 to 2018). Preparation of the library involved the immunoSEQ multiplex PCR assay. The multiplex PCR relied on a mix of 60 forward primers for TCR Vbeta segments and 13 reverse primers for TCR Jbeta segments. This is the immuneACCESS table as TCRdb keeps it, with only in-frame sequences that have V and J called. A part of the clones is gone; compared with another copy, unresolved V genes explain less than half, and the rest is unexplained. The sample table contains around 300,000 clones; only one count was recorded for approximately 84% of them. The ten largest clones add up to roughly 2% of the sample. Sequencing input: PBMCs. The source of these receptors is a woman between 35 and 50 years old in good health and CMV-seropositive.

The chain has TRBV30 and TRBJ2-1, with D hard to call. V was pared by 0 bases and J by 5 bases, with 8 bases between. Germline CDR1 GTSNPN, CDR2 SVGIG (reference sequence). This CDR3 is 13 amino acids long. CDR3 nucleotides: TGTGCCTGGAGTGTTGGGCCCCACAATGAGCAGTTCTTC. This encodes CAWSVGPHNEQFF.

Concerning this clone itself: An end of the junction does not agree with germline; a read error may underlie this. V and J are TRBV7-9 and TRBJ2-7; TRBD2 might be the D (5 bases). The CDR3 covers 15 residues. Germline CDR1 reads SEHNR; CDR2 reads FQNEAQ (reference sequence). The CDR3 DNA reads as TGTGCCAGCAGCAGTACTAGTACCTACTCCTACGGGCAGTACTTC. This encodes CASSSTSTYSYGQYF.

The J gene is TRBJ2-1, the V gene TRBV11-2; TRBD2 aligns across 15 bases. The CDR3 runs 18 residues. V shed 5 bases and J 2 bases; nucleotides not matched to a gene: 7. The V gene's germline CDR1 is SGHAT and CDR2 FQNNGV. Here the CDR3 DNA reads TGTGCCAGCAGCACAGGACTAGCGGGAGGGCGAACCTACAATGAGCAGTTCTTC. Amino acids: CASSTGLAGGRTYNEQFF.

CDR3 sequence (DNA): TGTGCCAGCAGCCTACCGGGACAGGGTTACACCGGGGAGCTGTTTTTT. Its translation: CASSLPGQGYTGELFF. This chain connects TRBV5-4 to TRBJ2-2; the match to TRBD1 covers 9 bases. Germline V gene lookup returns CDR1 SGHNT and CDR2 YYREEE (reference sequence). The V segment lost 4 bases and the J segment 3 bases; nucleotides outside the gene matches: 7. CDR3 length: 16 amino acids.

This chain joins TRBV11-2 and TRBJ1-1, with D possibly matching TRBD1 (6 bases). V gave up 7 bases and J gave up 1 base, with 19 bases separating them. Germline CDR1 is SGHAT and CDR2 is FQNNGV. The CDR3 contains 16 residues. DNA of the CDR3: TGTGCCAGCAACTCCTTTACCGGGACACCGAACACTGAAGCTTTCTTT. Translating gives CASNSFTGTPNTEAFF.

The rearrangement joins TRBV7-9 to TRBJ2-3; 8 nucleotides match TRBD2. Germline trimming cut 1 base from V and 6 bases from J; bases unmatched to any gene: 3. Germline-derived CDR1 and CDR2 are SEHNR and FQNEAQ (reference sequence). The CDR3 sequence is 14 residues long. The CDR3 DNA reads TGTGCCAGCAGCTTAGGCGGGAGGCGGGATACGCAGTATTTT. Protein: CASSLGGRRDTQYF.

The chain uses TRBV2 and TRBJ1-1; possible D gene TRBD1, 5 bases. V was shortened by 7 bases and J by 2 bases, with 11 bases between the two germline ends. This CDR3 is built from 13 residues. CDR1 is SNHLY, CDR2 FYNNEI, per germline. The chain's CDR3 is CASTRGVNTEAFF. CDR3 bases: TGTGCCAGCACGCGGGGCGTAAACACTGAAGCTTTCTTT.

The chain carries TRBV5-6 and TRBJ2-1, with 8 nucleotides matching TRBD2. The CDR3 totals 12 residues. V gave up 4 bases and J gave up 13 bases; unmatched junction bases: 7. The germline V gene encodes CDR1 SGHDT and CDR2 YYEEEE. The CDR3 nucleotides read TGTGCCAGCAGCCGGAGCGGGAGTAGACAGTTCTTC. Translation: CASSRSGSRQFF.

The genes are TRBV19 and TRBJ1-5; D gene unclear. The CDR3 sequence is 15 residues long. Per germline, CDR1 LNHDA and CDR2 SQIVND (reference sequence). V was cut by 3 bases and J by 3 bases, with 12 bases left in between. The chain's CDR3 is CASSMEAQPNQPQHF. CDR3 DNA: TGTGCCAGTAGTATGGAGGCGCAGCCCAATCAGCCCCAGCATTTT.

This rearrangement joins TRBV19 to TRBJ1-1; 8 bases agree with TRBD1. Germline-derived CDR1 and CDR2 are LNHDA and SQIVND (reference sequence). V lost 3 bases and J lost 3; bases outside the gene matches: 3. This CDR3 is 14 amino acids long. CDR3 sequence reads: CASSIQGAHTEAFF. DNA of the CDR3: TGTGCCAGTAGTATCCAGGGGGCTCACACTGAAGCTTTCTTT. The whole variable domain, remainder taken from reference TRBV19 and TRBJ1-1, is DGGITQSPKYLFRKEGQNVTLSCEQNLNHDAMYWYRQDPGQGLRLIYYSQIVNDFQKGDIAEGYSVSREKKESFPLTVTSAQKNPTAFYLCASSIQGAHTEAFFGQGTRLTVV.